This T cell receptor beta chain was identified in a study of T cell responses to AZD1222 COVID-19 vaccine. Notes on the study in general: Sampled repertoires all dated from after the peak T cell response. The breadth and depth of Spike-specific TCRs increased once two AZD1222 doses had been given. The number of AZD1222 recipients seropositive at baseline was only five or six.

Here immunoSEQ multiplex PCR was the method, and the copy in TCRdb shows in-frame clones only, minus some. The data hold 95,000 to 150,000 clones, with about 92% observed a single time. The CDR3 loop spans 16 amino acids. Germline V CDR1 and CDR2: SGHRS, YFSETQ. V lost 0 bases to trimming and J lost 0 bases, with 13 bases between them. This clone was recorded once. Its specificity is unknown. V usage is TRBV5-1 and J usage is TRBJ2-7; D ambiguous. This clonotype was obtained from an adult who received the AZD1222 COVID-19 vaccine. The sequences come from peripheral blood, collected 28 days after the second AZD1222 dose. Here the CDR3 reads CASSLEQTSSSYEQYF. The CDR3 DNA is TGCGCCAGCAGCTTGGAGCAGACCTCAAGCTCCTACGAGCAGTACTTC. Complete variable domain (other parts from reference TRBV5-1 and TRBJ2-7): KAGVTQTPRYLIKTRGQQVTLSCSPISGHRSVSWYQQTPGQGLQFLFEYFSETQRNKGNFPGRFSGRQFSNSRSEMNVSTLELGDSALYLCASSLEQTSSSYEQYFGPGTRLTVT.